This T cell receptor beta chain came from a study of blood T cell repertoires in COVID-19. Study details: COVID-19 samples collected from the United States, Italy and Spain covered acute and convalescent phases. The analysed material was cDNA or gDNA that came from T cells, B-cell-depleted T cells, or PBMCs.

Authors' analysis steps: Researchers report that nucleated cell counts were estimated from reference gene primer amplification. This table comes from immunoSEQ multiplex PCR, and its TCRdb copy is limited to in-frame clones, with some not included. V and J calls and clone size are copied from that table; D and trimming were computed from the DNA. This table has 65,000 to 70,000 clones, more than 75% appearing once. Trimming cost V 5 bases and J 7 bases, with 12 bases left between them. CDR1 is MNHEY and CDR2 is SVGEGT in the germline V gene. The CDR3 is 12 residues long. The specimen sequenced was peripheral blood. The clonotype originates from a man aged 45 to 65 with active COVID-19. The rearrangement joins TRBV6-2 or TRBV6-3 to TRBJ2-7; perhaps TRBD1 as D (6 bases). The CDR3 coding sequence is TGTGCCAGCAGTCAGACTCAGGGGGAGCAGTACTTC. Its protein is CASSQTQGEQYF.